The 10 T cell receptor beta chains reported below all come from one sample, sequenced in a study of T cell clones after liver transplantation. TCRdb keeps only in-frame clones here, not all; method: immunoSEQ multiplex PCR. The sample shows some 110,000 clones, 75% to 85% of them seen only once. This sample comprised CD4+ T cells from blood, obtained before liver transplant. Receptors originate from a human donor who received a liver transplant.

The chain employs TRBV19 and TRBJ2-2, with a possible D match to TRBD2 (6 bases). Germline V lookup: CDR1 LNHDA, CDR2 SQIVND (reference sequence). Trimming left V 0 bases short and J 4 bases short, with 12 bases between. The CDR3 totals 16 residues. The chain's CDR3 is CASSIEGGAITGELFF. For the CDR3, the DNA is TGTGCCAGTAGTATAGAGGGGGGAGCTATCACCGGGGAGCTGTTTTTT.

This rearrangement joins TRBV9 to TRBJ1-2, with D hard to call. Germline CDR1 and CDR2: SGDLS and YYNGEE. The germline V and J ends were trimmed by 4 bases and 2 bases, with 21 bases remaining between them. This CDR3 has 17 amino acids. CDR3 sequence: CASSTYDAPSSNYGYTF. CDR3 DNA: TGTGCCAGCAGCACTTACGACGCCCCAAGTTCAAACTATGGCTACACCTTC.

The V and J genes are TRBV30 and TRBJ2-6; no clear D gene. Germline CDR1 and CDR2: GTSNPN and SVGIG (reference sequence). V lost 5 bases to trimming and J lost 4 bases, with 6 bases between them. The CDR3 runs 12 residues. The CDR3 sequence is CAWGEGANVLTF. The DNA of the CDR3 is TGTGCCTGGGGGGAAGGGGCCAACGTCCTGACTTTC.

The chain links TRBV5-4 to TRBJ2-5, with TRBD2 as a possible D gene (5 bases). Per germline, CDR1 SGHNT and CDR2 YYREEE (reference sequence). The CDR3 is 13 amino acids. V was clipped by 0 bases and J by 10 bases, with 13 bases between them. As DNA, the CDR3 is TGTGCCAGCAGCTTGGACAGTCCCGAGGGCCAGTACTTC. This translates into CASSLDSPEGQYF.

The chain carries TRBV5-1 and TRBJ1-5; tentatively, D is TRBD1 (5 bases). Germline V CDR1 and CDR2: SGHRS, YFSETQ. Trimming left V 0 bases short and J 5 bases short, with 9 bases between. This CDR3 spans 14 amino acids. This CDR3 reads CASSLGGLDQPQHF. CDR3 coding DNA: TGCGCCAGCAGCTTGGGGGGCTTAGATCAGCCCCAGCATTTT.

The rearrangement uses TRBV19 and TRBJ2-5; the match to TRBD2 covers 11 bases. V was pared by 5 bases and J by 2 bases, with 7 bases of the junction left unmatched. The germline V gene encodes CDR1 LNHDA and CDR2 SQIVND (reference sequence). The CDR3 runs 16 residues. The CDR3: CASSLWTSGRQETQYF. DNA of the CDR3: TGTGCCAGTAGTTTATGGACTAGCGGGCGGCAAGAGACCCAGTACTTC.

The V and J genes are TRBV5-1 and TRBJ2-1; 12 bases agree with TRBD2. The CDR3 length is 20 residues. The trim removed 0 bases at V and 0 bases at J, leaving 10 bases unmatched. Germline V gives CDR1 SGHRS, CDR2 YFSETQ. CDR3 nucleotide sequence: TGCGCCAGCAGCTTGGTCGGACTAGCGGGAACCTTTAGCTCCTACAATGAGCAGTTCTTC. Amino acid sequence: CASSLVGLAGTFSSYNEQFF.

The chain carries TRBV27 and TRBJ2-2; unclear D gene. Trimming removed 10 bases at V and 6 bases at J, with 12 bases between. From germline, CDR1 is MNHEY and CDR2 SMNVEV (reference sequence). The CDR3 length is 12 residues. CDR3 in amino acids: CATSQGPGELFF. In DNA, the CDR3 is TGTGCCACCTCTCAAGGCCCCGGGGAGCTGTTTTTT.

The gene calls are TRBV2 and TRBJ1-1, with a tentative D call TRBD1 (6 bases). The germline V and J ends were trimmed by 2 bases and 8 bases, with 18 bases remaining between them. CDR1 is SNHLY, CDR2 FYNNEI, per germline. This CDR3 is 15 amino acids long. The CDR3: CASSEPLSFGTEAFF. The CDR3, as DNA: TGTGCCAGCAGTGAACCTTTGTCCTTTGGGACAGAAGCTTTCTTT.

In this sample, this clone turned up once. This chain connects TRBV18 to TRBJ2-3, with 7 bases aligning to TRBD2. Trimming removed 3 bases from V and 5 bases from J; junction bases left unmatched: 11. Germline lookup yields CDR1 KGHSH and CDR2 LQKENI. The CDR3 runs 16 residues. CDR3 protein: CASSPRLAGGIDTQYF. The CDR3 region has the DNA TGTGCCAGCTCACCGCGACTAGCCGGAGGGATAGATACGCAGTATTTT.